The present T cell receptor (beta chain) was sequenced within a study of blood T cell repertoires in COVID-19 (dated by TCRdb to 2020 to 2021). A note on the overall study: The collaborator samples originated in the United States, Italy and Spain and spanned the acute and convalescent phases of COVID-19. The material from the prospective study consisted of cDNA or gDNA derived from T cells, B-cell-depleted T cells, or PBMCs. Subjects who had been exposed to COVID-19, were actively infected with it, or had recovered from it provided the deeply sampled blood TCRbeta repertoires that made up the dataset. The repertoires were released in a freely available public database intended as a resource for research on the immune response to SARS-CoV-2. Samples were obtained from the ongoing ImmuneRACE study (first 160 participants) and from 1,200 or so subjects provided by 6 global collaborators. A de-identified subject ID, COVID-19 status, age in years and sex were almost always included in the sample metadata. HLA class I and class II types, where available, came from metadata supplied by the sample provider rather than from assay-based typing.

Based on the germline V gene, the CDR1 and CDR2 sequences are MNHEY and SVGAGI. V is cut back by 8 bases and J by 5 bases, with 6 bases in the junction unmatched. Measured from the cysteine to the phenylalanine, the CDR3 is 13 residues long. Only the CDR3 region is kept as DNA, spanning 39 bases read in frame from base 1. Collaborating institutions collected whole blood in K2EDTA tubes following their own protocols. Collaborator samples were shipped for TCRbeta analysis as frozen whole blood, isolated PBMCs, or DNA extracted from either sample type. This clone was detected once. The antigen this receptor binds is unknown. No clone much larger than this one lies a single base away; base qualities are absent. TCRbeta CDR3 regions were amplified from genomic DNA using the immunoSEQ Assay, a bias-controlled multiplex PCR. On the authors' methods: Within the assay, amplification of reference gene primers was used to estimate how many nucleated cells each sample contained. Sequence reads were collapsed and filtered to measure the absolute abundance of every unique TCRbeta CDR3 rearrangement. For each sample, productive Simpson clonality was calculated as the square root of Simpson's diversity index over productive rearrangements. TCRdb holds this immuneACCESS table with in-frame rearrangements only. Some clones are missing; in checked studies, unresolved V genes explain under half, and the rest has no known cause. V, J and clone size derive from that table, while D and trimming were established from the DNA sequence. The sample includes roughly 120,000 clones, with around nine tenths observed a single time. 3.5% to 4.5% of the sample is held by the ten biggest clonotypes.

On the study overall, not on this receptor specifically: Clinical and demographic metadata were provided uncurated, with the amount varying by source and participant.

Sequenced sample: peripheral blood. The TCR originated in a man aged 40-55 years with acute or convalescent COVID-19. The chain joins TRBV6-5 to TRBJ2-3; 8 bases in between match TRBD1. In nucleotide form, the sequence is TGTGCCAGCCATGACAGGGGTCGAGATACGCAGTATTTT. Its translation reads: CASHDRGRDTQYF.